Following are 20 T cell receptor beta chains from one sample sequenced in a study of T cell repertoires in cytomegalovirus infection. MiXCR, applied by TCRdb to the reads, yields one record per CDR3 protein. The data contain approximately 260,000 distinct CDR3 sequences, over 15% of them singletons. Sequencing was done on a sample of CD8+ T cells from PBMCs. Receptors were obtained from a human donor in good health (CMV status not recorded). Some clones in this sample may be carry-over from other donors' samples.

This clonotype has just one count. The gene calls are TRBV6-6 and TRBJ2-7; the D gene is possibly TRBD2 (5 bases). CDR3 size: 13 residues. Germline values: CDR1 MNHNY, CDR2 SVGAGI (reference sequence). V lost 5 bases, J lost 3 bases, and 11 bases lay in between. The CDR3 reads CASSLDGLYEQYF. The CDR3 nucleotides read TGTGCCAGCAGTCTCGACGGACTCTACGAGCAGTACTTC.

The chain combines TRBV27 with TRBJ1-6, with D tentatively TRBD1 (5 bases). The CDR3 sequence is 14 residues long. V was trimmed by 5 bases and J by 7 bases, leaving 12 bases between them. The germline CDR1 and CDR2 sequences are MNHEY and SMNVEV (reference sequence). The DNA of the CDR3 is TGTGCCAGCAGTCCCCAGGGTGACAATTCACCCCTCCACTTT. Encoded protein: CASSPQGDNSPLHF.

There are a few counts of this clonotype. The chain combines TRBV14 with TRBJ2-3; 8 bases are a match to TRBD1. V shed 2 bases and J 4 bases; nucleotides not matched to a gene: 8. Per germline, CDR1 SGHDN and CDR2 FVKESK. CDR3 length: 16 amino acids. The CDR3 spells CASSQYQGAGADTQYF. The CDR3 nucleotides are TGTGCCAGCAGCCAATATCAGGGGGCAGGCGCAGATACGCAGTATTTT.

This clonotype was seen at least ten times. This rearrangement joins TRBV7-2 to TRBJ2-1; D gene ambiguous. This CDR3 has 15 amino acids. V was trimmed by 3 bases and J by 1 base, leaving 10 bases between them. Germline CDR1 reads SGHTA; CDR2 reads FQGNSA. CDR3 residues: CASSFDLGSYNEQFF. CDR3 DNA: TGTGCCAGCAGCTTCGATCTGGGTTCCTACAATGAGCAGTTCTTC.

This clonotype came up many times. V gene TRBV19 combines with J gene TRBJ2-7; TRBD1 matches at 7 bases. The V gene's germline CDR1 is LNHDA and CDR2 SQIVND (reference sequence). V shed 5 bases, J shed 2 bases, and the junction held 6 bases outside the gene matches. This CDR3 contains 14 residues. CDR3 sequence (DNA): TGTGCCAGTAGTCGACAGGGTAAGCCCTACGAGCAGTACTTC. Encoded protein: CASSRQGKPYEQYF.

The chain combines TRBV2 with TRBJ2-7; D unclear. The germline gives CDR1 SNHLY, CDR2 FYNNEI. The CDR3 runs to 12 residues. Trimming cost V 2 bases and J 8 bases, with 10 bases left between them. CDR3 sequence: CASSEPGPKQYF. The DNA of the CDR3 is TGTGCCAGCAGTGAACCAGGCCCCAAGCAGTACTTC. Drawing the rest from reference TRBV2 and TRBJ2-7, the complete variable domain is EPEVTQTPSHQVTQMGQEVILRCVPISNHLYFYWYRQILGQKVEFLVSFYNNEISEKSEIFDDQFSVERPDGSNFTLKIRSTKLEDSAMYFCASSEPGPKQYFGPGTRLTVT.

The CDR3 DNA sequence: TGTGCCAGCAGACCGGGAACGGGGACGGAGCGCTACGAGCAGTACTTC. Its translation is CASRPGTGTERYEQYF. The genes are TRBV28 and TRBJ2-7; the D gene could be TRBD1 or TRBD2 (5 bases each). CDR1 MDHEN and CDR2 SYDVKM come from the germline V gene. The CDR3 covers 16 residues. Between the trimmed V and J ends, which lost 6 bases and 3 bases, there was a span of 21 bases. Looking up the rest from reference TRBV28 and TRBJ2-7 gives the full variable domain: DVKVTQSSRYLVKRTGEKVFLECVQDMDHENMFWYRQDPGLGLRLIYFSYDVKMKEKGDIPEGYSVSREKKERFSLILESASTNQTSMYLCASRPGTGTERYEQYFGPGTRLTVT.

This clonotype was picked up many times. The chain employs TRBV6-2 or TRBV6-3 and TRBJ1-5; D not resolved. Trimming removed 7 bases from V and 0 bases from J, with 10 bases in between. CDR1 is MNHEY and CDR2 is SVGEGT in the germline V gene. The CDR3 is 14 amino acids. For the CDR3, the DNA is TGTGCCAGCAAAGAGACGGTTAGCAATCAGCCCCAGCATTTT. As protein: CASKETVSNQPQHF.

This sequence joins TRBV12-3 or TRBV12-4 and TRBJ2-1; a possible D gene is TRBD1 (6 bases). The CDR3 is 16 residues long. Trimming stripped 3 bases from V and 0 bases from J, with 12 bases between. This CDR3 reads CASSFGGLSSYNEQFF. The CDR3 DNA is TGTGCCAGCAGTTTTGGGGGCCTTAGCTCCTACAATGAGCAGTTCTTC.

The chain joins TRBV6-5 to TRBJ2-5; no definite D call. Germline loops: CDR1 MNHEY, CDR2 SVGAGI. Trimming took 5 bases from V and 2 from J, leaving 18 bases between them. There are 16 residues in the CDR3. The CDR3 DNA is TGTGCCAGCAGTCCAGCGAATTTGAAATTTCAAGAGACCCAGTACTTC. It is translated as CASSPANLKFQETQYF.

This clonotype was seen only a few times. The V and J genes are TRBV11-2 and TRBJ2-1; D not certain. The CDR3 has 16 amino acids. Germline V CDR1 and CDR2: SGHAT, FQNNGV. Trimming shortened V by 0 bases and J by 1 base, and 10 bases separated the two germline ends. The CDR3 nucleotides read TGTGCCAGCAGCTTAGATATGGCATTTTCCTACAATGAGCAGTTCTTC. Its translation is CASSLDMAFSYNEQFF. The variable domain in full, with the rest retrieved from reference TRBV11-2 and TRBJ2-1, is EAGVAQSPRYKIIEKRQSVAFWCNPISGHATLYWYQQILGQGPKLLIQFQNNGVVDDSQLPKDRFSAERLKGVDSTLKIQPAKLEDSAVYLCASSLDMAFSYNEQFFGPGTRLTVL.

V is TRBV6-1 and J is TRBJ2-1, with 10 bases matching TRBD2. The CDR3 loop spans 16 amino acids. The J segment lost 5 bases and the V segment lost 5 bases, leaving 9 bases of the junction unmatched. Germline assignment: CDR1 MNHNS and CDR2 SASEGT. The CDR3 nucleotides are TGTGCCAGCAGTTTTGCTCTAGCGGGGGCCAACAATGAGCAGTTCTTC. It translates to CASSFALAGANNEQFF.

At least ten counts were recorded for this clonotype. The rearrangement uses TRBV25-1 and TRBJ2-7, with 9 nucleotides matching TRBD1. Germline loops: CDR1 MGHDK, CDR2 SYGVNS. After removal of 1 base from V and 3 bases from J, the junction contained 1 base not matched to a gene. The CDR3 covers 14 residues. The CDR3 here is CASSESGQGYEQYF. Here the CDR3 DNA reads TGTGCCAGCAGTGAATCGGGACAGGGCTACGAGCAGTACTTC.

This clonotype occurred once. Since a much larger clone is just one base distant, this may be a read error. V and J are TRBV4-1 and TRBJ1-2; D unresolved. The ends were cut back, 1 base at V and 12 bases at J, with 24 bases in the middle. The CDR3 sequence is 16 residues long. Per the germline V gene, CDR1 is MGHRA and CDR2 is YSYEKL. The DNA of the CDR3 is TGCGCCAGCAGCCAAGTGGGAATGCTAGACTCGAAGGGCCACACCTTC. Protein: CASSQVGMLDSKGHTF.

As for this clonotype: A single base separates this from a much larger clone, so it may be a read error. The rearrangement joins TRBV6-5 to TRBJ1-2; 8 positions agree with TRBD1. Germline V gene lookup returns CDR1 MNHEY and CDR2 SVGAGI. The CDR3 spans 14 residues. For the CDR3, the DNA is TGTGACAGCAGTTACGCAGGGGGCAACTATGGCTACACCTTC. As protein: CDSSYAGGNYGYTF.

The V call is TRBV27, the J call TRBJ2-1; D gene uncertain. The CDR3 loop spans 13 amino acids. From germline, CDR1 is MNHEY and CDR2 SMNVEV (reference sequence). Trimming shortened V by 4 bases and J by 8 bases, and 12 bases separated the two germline ends. The CDR3 DNA sequence: TGTGCCAGCAGTTGGGCCGGAGACGATGAGCAGTTCTTC. Encoded protein: CASSWAGDDEQFF.

This chain connects TRBV10-3 to TRBJ2-7; 11 bases are shared with TRBD2. The ends lost 0 bases at V and 9 bases at J; junction bases unmatched: 13. Germline CDR1 is ENHRY and CDR2 is SYGVKD. CDR3 length equals 17 residues. CDR3 bases: TGTGCCATCAGTGAGTCGCGTAGCGGGGGGGCCCGGCGCGGGCAGTACTTC. Translated: CAISESRSGGARRGQYF.

In its sample, this clonotype was seen many times. This chain links TRBV7-2 with TRBJ2-1; no clear D. The CDR3 extends over 16 amino acids. Per the germline V gene, CDR1 is SGHTA and CDR2 is FQGNSA. Trimming cost V 5 bases and J 2 bases, with 16 bases left between them. CDR3 nucleotides: TGTGCCAGCAGCGTTGGGGTAGGAATGCCCTACAATGAGCAGTTCTTC. Encoded protein: CASSVGVGMPYNEQFF.

This clonotype was detected many times. The chain has TRBV20-1 and TRBJ2-3; unclear D gene. The V end was cut by 0 bases, the J end by 1 base, with 11 bases between. The CDR3 length is 15 residues. Germline loops: CDR1 DFQATT, CDR2 SNEGSKA (reference sequence). The CDR3 loop reads CSARETMARTDTQYF. The CDR3 DNA reads TGCAGTGCTAGAGAAACGATGGCCCGCACAGATACGCAGTATTTT.

As regards this clonotype: Relative to the germline gene, one junction end is altered; a read error may explain this. This rearrangement joins TRBV6-2 or TRBV6-3 to TRBJ1-1; a weak D match, TRBD1 (5 bases). CDR1 and CDR2 (germline): MNHEY, SVGEGT. This CDR3 spans 13 amino acids. In nucleotides, the CDR3 is TGTGCCAGCAGTTTACAGGAGAACACTAAAGCTTTCTTT. Residues: CASSLQENTKAFF.